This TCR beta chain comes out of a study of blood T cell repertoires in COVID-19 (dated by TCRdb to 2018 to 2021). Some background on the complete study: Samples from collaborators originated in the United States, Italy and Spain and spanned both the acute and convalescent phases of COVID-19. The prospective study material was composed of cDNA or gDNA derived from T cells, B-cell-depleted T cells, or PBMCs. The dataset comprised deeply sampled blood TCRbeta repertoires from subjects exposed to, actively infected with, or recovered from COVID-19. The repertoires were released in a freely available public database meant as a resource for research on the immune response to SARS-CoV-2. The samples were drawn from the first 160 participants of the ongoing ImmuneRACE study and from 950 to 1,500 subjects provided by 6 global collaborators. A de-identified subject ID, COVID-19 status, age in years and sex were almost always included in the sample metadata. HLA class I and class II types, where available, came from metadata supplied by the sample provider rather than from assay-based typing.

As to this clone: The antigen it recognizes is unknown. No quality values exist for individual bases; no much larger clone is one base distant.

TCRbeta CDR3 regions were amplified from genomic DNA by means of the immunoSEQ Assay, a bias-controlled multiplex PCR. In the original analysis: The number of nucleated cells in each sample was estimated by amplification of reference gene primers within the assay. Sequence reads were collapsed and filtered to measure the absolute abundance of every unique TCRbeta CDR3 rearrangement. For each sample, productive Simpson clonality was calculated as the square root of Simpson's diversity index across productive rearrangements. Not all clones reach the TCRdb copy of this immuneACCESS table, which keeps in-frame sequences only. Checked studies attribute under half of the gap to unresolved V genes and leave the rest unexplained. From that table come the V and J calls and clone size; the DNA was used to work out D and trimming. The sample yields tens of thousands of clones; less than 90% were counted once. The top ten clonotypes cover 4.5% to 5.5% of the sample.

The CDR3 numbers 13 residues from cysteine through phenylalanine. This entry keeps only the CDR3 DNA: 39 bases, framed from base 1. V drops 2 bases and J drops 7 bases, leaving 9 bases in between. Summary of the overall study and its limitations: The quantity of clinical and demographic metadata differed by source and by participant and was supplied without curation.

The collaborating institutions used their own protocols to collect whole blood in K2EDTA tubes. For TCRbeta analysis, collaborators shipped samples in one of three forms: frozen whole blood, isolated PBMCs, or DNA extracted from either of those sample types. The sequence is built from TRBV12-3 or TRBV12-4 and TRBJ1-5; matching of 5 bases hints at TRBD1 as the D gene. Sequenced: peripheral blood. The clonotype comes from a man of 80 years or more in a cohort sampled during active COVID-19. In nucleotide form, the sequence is TGTGCCAGCAGTTTAAGGGGAAAACAGCCCCAGCATTTT. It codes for CASSLRGKQPQHF.